The 30 T cell receptor beta chains given below trace back to one sample, sequenced in a study of blood T cell repertoires in COVID-19. TCRdb's table, derived via immunoSEQ multiplex PCR, lists solely in-frame clones and lacks some. The table shows about 79,000 clones, with around nine tenths occurring only once. Sample: peripheral blood. These receptor sequences come from a man between 45 and 60 years old with active COVID-19.

The rearrangement links TRBV28 to TRBJ2-6, with 11 bases matching TRBD1. Looked up from germline, CDR1 is MDHEN and CDR2 is SYDVKM. With 2 bases clipped from V and 0 bases from J, the junction kept 6 bases outside the gene matches. CDR3 length: 19 residues. The CDR3 protein is CASSLRDRGFHSGANVLTF. Here the CDR3 DNA reads TGTGCCAGCAGTTTACGGGACAGGGGGTTCCACTCTGGGGCCAACGTCCTGACTTTC.

This chain joins TRBV5-8 and TRBJ2-5; TRBD2 is a possible D gene (6 bases). The germline V and J ends were trimmed by 3 bases and 4 bases, with 10 bases remaining between them. This CDR3 comprises 13 residues. Germline CDR1 and CDR2: SGHTS and YDEGEE. CDR3 sequence (DNA): TGTGCCAGCAGCTATAGGGGAGGAGAGACCCAGTACTTC. Translating gives CASSYRGGETQYF.

This rearrangement joins TRBV5-6 to TRBJ1-1, with a tentative D call TRBD1 (6 bases). Germline lookup yields CDR1 SGHDT and CDR2 YYEEEE. The CDR3 contains 15 residues. V gave up 5 bases and J gave up 10 bases, with 24 bases separating them. For the CDR3, the DNA is TGTGCCAGCAGTCCATTAGCGCTCCGGGACATTCTAGCTTTCTTT. Amino acids: CASSPLALRDILAFF.

CDR3 in amino acids: CASSAQGEKLFF. The CDR3 nucleotides are TGTGCCAGCAGCGCACAGGGGGAAAAACTGTTTTTT. V is TRBV9 and J is TRBJ1-4; 7 nucleotides align to TRBD1. Germline CDR1 SGDLS, CDR2 YYNGEE. With V trimmed by 3 bases and J by 8 bases, 1 base remained unmatched. There are 12 residues in the CDR3.

This clone appeared many times. The genes are TRBV28 and TRBJ2-3; no clear D. The V end was cut by 3 bases, the J end by 0 bases, with 4 bases between. Germline V gene data show CDR1 as MDHEN and CDR2 as SYDVKM. The CDR3 extends over 13 amino acids. The CDR3 loop reads CASSFGSTDTQYF. For the CDR3, the DNA is TGTGCCAGCAGTTTCGGGAGCACAGATACGCAGTATTTT.

The genes are TRBV7-2 and TRBJ2-5; tentatively, D is TRBD1 (7 bases). CDR1 is SGHTA and CDR2 is FQGNSA in the germline V gene. V shed 4 bases and J shed 4 bases, with 19 bases lying between them. The CDR3 spans 16 residues. Here the CDR3 DNA reads TGTGCCAGCAGCTCAATCCTCGGAGGGGGCGGAGAGACCCAGTACTTC. It translates to CASSSILGGGGETQYF. Full variable domain (rest looked up from reference TRBV7-2 and TRBJ2-5): GAGVSQSPSNKVTEKGKDVELRCDPISGHTALYWYRQSLGQGLEFLIYFQGNSAPDKSGLPSDRFSAERTGGSVSTLTIQRTQQEDSAVYLCASSSILGGGGETQYFGPGTRLLVL.

This chain joins TRBV14 and TRBJ2-1; 11 bases fit TRBD2. J gave up 2 bases and V 3 bases, and 3 bases lay outside the gene matches. The CDR3 spans 16 residues. Germline V gene lookup returns CDR1 SGHDN and CDR2 FVKESK. The CDR3: CASSHLAGGAYNEQFF. The CDR3, as DNA: TGTGCCAGCAGCCATTTAGCGGGGGGGGCCTACAATGAGCAGTTCTTC. The variable domain in full, completed from reference TRBV14 and TRBJ2-1, reads EAGVTQFPSHSVIEKGQTVTLRCDPISGHDNLYWYRRVMGKEIKFLLHFVKESKQDESGMPNNRFLAERTGGTYSTLKVQPAELEDSGVYFCASSHLAGGAYNEQFFGPGTRLTVL.

V is TRBV7-8 and J is TRBJ1-2, with D maybe TRBD1 (5 bases). Germline-derived CDR1 and CDR2 are SGHVS and FQNEAQ. The CDR3 extends over 15 amino acids. With 6 bases removed from V and 2 bases from J, the gap between germline ends came to 16 bases. The CDR3, as DNA: TGTGCCAGCAGTCTACGGGACTCCCCCAACTATGGCTACACCTTC. It encodes CASSLRDSPNYGYTF.

The J gene is TRBJ2-7, the V gene TRBV2; D is possibly TRBD2 (6 bases). CDR3 size: 14 residues. Per germline, CDR1 SNHLY and CDR2 FYNNEI. V was shortened by 7 bases and J by 3 bases, with 16 bases between the two germline ends. The DNA of the CDR3 is TGTGCCAGCACCTCCGGGACTTACTTCTACGAGCAGTACTTC. It specifies CASTSGTYFYEQYF.

The chain is built from TRBV7-2 and TRBJ1-2; D gene unclear. V gave up 5 bases and J gave up 5 bases, with 12 bases separating them. The CDR3 consists of 13 residues. In germline, CDR1 is SGHTA, CDR2 FQGNSA. CDR3 region: CASSPSGSYGYTF. The CDR3 nucleotides read TGTGCCAGCAGCCCTAGTGGGTCGTATGGCTACACCTTC.

V is TRBV29-1 and J is TRBJ1-1; tentative D call: TRBD1 (5 bases). V dropped 5 bases and J dropped 0 bases, with 13 bases sitting between them. Germline-derived CDR1 and CDR2 are SQVTM and ANQGSEA. There are 14 residues in the CDR3. In nucleotides, the CDR3 is TGCAGCGTTCTACGGACGACAGTGAACACTGAAGCTTTCTTT. Its protein product is CSVLRTTVNTEAFF.

The CDR3 region is CATSEHREVPELFF. Written as DNA, the CDR3 is TGTGCCACCAGTGAACACCGGGAGGTTCCAGAGCTGTTTTTT. This chain joins TRBV24-1 and TRBJ2-2, with 7 bases fitting TRBD2. V lost 4 bases and J lost 11; bases outside the gene matches: 9. Germline CDR1 KGHDR, CDR2 SFDVKD. The CDR3 is 14 residues long.

This clone was observed once. The chain joins TRBV7-9 to TRBJ2-5; D is uncertain. Germline loops: CDR1 SEHNR, CDR2 FQNEAQ (reference sequence). The length of the CDR3 is 14 residues. The V gene lost 1 base and the J gene lost 2 bases, with 8 bases spanning the gap. The CDR3 DNA is TGTGCCAGCAGCTTAGAGGCCAGGCAAGAGACCCAGTACTTC. It yields the protein CASSLEARQETQYF.

In this sample, this clone turned up a few times. The chain recombines TRBV28 with TRBJ1-4; 8 bases are a match to TRBD1. The CDR3 is 16 amino acids. J gave up 8 bases and V 4 bases, and 12 bases lay outside the gene matches. CDR1 is MDHEN, CDR2 SYDVKM, per germline. The CDR3 region is CASSSIDRGEKEKLFF. The CDR3 coding sequence is TGTGCCAGCAGTTCCATCGACAGGGGCGAAAAAGAAAAACTGTTTTTT.

The chain uses TRBV5-1 and TRBJ1-1, with D unclear. With 2 bases removed from V and 1 base from J, the gap between germline ends came to 12 bases. The CDR3 length is 15 residues. Germline CDR1 and CDR2: SGHRS and YFSETQ. The CDR3 DNA is TGCGCCAGCAGCTTAACATCCCGCGGGAACACTGAAGCTTTCTTT. It is translated as CASSLTSRGNTEAFF.

The chain combines TRBV7-9 with TRBJ2-1, with TRBD1 as a possible D gene (5 bases). Trimming removed 7 bases from V and 2 bases from J, with 12 bases in between. CDR3 length equals 14 residues. CDR1 is SEHNR and CDR2 is FQNEAQ in the germline V gene (reference sequence). CDR3 in DNA: TGTGCCAGCATCCGAGAGGACACCTACAATGAGCAGTTCTTC. Amino acids: CASIREDTYNEQFF.

This rearrangement joins TRBV3-1 (or the pseudogene TRBV3-2) to TRBJ2-7; 14 bases match TRBD2. CDR3 length: 15 residues. Trimming cost V 6 bases and J 5 bases; bases outside gene matches: 6. Germline CDR1 reads LGHDT; CDR2 reads YNNKEL (reference sequence). The CDR3 DNA sequence: TGTGCCAGCAGTCGACTAGCGGGAGGGCGCGACGAGCAGTACTTC. It codes for CASSRLAGGRDEQYF.

The rearrangement uses TRBV6-1 and TRBJ1-5; D perhaps matches TRBD1 (5 bases). Germline CDR1 is MNHNS and CDR2 is SASEGT. This CDR3 comprises 14 residues. Trimming removed 2 bases at V and 4 bases at J, with 9 bases between. The CDR3 reads CASSETGGNQPQHF. CDR3 coding DNA: TGTGCCAGCAGTGAAACGGGGGGGAATCAGCCCCAGCATTTT.

V gene TRBV6-6 combines with J gene TRBJ1-2, with 8 positions matching TRBD1. The CDR3 contains 20 residues. CDR1 is MNHNY and CDR2 is SVGAGI in the germline V gene (reference sequence). J was trimmed by 4 bases and V by 5 bases; bases with no gene match: 24. This chain's CDR3 is CASSLLSPRTGTVLVYGYTF. Written as DNA, the CDR3 is TGTGCCAGCAGTCTACTTAGCCCCCGGACAGGGACCGTTCTTGTCTATGGCTACACCTTC.

This clone was recorded once. This sequence joins TRBV5-6 and TRBJ1-1; the D is unclear. Germline lookup yields CDR1 SGHDT and CDR2 YYEEEE. The germline V and J ends were trimmed by 4 bases and 5 bases, with 12 bases remaining between them. The CDR3 spans 13 residues. DNA of the CDR3: TGTGCCAGCAGCCCGAGCAGCGGTACTGAAGCTTTCTTT. Its protein product is CASSPSSGTEAFF.

The gene calls are TRBV4-1 and TRBJ2-1; tentative D call: TRBD2 (5 bases). Trimming cost V 1 base and J 0 bases, with 10 bases left between them. The CDR3 is 16 residues long. Germline V CDR1 and CDR2: MGHRA, YSYEKL. The CDR3 sequence: CASSQASGISYNEQFF. CDR3 sequence (DNA): TGCGCCAGCAGCCAAGCTTCCGGGATCTCCTACAATGAGCAGTTCTTC.

The chain carries TRBV14 and TRBJ2-7; 10 positions agree with TRBD1. V lost 1 base and J lost 13; bases outside the gene matches: 13. Germline assignment: CDR1 SGHDN and CDR2 FVKESK. CDR3 length: 15 amino acids. CDR3 residues: CASSQGGSGDRGHYF. For the CDR3, the DNA is TGTGCCAGCAGCCAAGGGGGCTCTGGGGACAGGGGCCACTACTTC.

The chain recombines TRBV28 with TRBJ1-5; 7 nucleotides align to TRBD1. Per germline, CDR1 MDHEN and CDR2 SYDVKM. The V gene end was trimmed by 1 base and the J gene end by 2 bases; junction bases not matched to a gene: 5. The CDR3 is made up of 16 amino acids. CDR3 amino acids: CASSLSDRAGNQPQHF. The CDR3 DNA is TGTGCCAGCAGTTTATCCGACAGGGCGGGCAATCAGCCCCAGCATTTT. The full variable domain, completed using reference TRBV28 and TRBJ1-5, is DVKVTQSSRYLVKRTGEKVFLECVQDMDHENMFWYRQDPGLGLRLIYFSYDVKMKEKGDIPEGYSVSREKKERFSLILESASTNQTSMYLCASSLSDRAGNQPQHFGDGTRLSIL.

The chain employs TRBV9 and TRBJ2-3, with D maybe TRBD2 (7 bases). The CDR3 runs to 16 residues. V was shortened by 1 base and J by 2 bases, with 14 bases between the two germline ends. The germline gives CDR1 SGDLS, CDR2 YYNGEE. The CDR3 protein is CASSVQAGAATDTQYF. For the CDR3, the DNA is TGTGCCAGCAGCGTACAGGCGGGGGCAGCCACAGATACGCAGTATTTT.

The genes are TRBV6-5 and TRBJ2-3, with TRBD2 as a possible D gene (5 bases). CDR1 and CDR2 (germline): MNHEY, SVGAGI. Trimming cost V 5 bases and J 0 bases, with 9 bases left between them. This CDR3 region has 14 residues. CDR3 sequence reads: CASSRAESTDTQYF. The CDR3 nucleotides read TGTGCCAGCAGTCGAGCGGAGAGCACAGATACGCAGTATTTT.

The genes are TRBV5-8 and TRBJ1-2; D possibly corresponds to TRBD1 (5 bases). Germline V gene lookup returns CDR1 SGHTS and CDR2 YDEGEE. The CDR3 runs 14 residues. V was trimmed by 4 bases and J by 2 bases, leaving 12 bases between them. The CDR3 DNA is TGTGCCAGCAGCAAAAGGGACTTCAACTATGGCTACACCTTC. Residues: CASSKRDFNYGYTF.

The chain joins TRBV28 to TRBJ1-5; D possibly corresponds to TRBD1 (5 bases). The germline V and J ends were trimmed by 10 bases and 3 bases, with 13 bases remaining between them. The V gene's germline CDR1 is MDHEN and CDR2 SYDVKM. The length of the CDR3 is 13 residues. The CDR3 sequence: CATVRGDNQPQHF. The CDR3 nucleotides read TGTGCCACCGTACGGGGGGACAATCAGCCCCAGCATTTT.

This clone has only a few counts. The V and J genes are TRBV5-4 and TRBJ1-2; 9 positions match TRBD1. Germline CDR1 is SGHNT and CDR2 is YYREEE (reference sequence). After removal of 4 bases from V and 3 bases from J, the junction contained 7 bases not matched to a gene. The CDR3 runs 15 residues. In nucleotides, the CDR3 is TGTGCCAGCAGCCCAGGACAGGGGAGAGACTATGGCTACACCTTC. This sequence encodes CASSPGQGRDYGYTF.

The chain uses TRBV11-3 and TRBJ1-4; maybe TRBD1 (6 bases). The CDR3 loop spans 16 amino acids. V shed 5 bases and J shed 5 bases, with 18 bases lying between them. Per germline, CDR1 SGHNT and CDR2 YENEEA. CDR3 nucleotide sequence: TGTGCCAGCAGCCGACCTTTTATACAGGGCAATGAAAAACTGTTTTTT. This translates into CASSRPFIQGNEKLFF.

This clone was recorded once. The chain combines TRBV24-1 with TRBJ2-1, with 10 bases lining up with TRBD1. Per the germline V gene, CDR1 is KGHDR and CDR2 is SFDVKD. V lost 7 bases and J lost 7; bases outside the gene matches: 9. CDR3 size: 15 residues. CDR3 region: CATSDGGTGANEQFF. Here the CDR3 DNA reads TGTGCCACCAGCGATGGGGGGACAGGGGCAAATGAGCAGTTCTTC.